A single sample is the source of the 27 T cell receptor beta chains below, sequenced in a study of blood T cells in healthy people across ages. The use of a sample-barcoded 5' primer and a J-beta primer mix characterized a second PCR of roughly 6 to 12 cycles. TCRdb called the 5' RACE reads again in MiXCR, with one record for every CDR3 protein. The sample contains roughly 900,000 distinct CDR3 sequences, 45% to 50% of which appear only once. The sample taken for sequencing was blood. All receptors derive from a man aged 25-45 years in good health.

The chain carries TRBV12-3 or TRBV12-4 and TRBJ2-1; 8 bases map to TRBD1. The CDR3 extends over 17 amino acids. V lost 3 bases, J lost 5 bases, and 12 bases stayed unmatched. DNA of the CDR3: TGTGCCAGCAGTTTCCCCTTCCCCGGGACAGGTAACAATGAGCAGTTCTTC. Translating gives CASSFPFPGTGNNEQFF.

V and J are TRBV6-5 and TRBJ1-2, with TRBD1 matching 9 bases. CDR3 length: 16 amino acids. V lost 4 bases and J lost 0; bases outside the gene matches: 6. Germline loops: CDR1 MNHEY, CDR2 SVGAGI. The CDR3 DNA is TGTGCCAGCAGTTCGGGACAGGGCCTAGCTAACTATGGCTACACCTTC. Protein product: CASSSGQGLANYGYTF.

The CDR3 loop is CASSSPNRVYNEQFF. CDR3 bases: TGTGCCAGCAGTTCCCCGAACCGCGTCTACAATGAGCAGTTCTTC. The rearrangement uses TRBV28 and TRBJ2-1; unclear D gene. Trimming took off 4 bases at V and 3 bases at J, with 13 bases between the two ends. Germline V gene data show CDR1 as MDHEN and CDR2 as SYDVKM. The CDR3 runs to 15 residues. Combining the CDR3 with reference TRBV28 and TRBJ2-1 gives the whole variable domain DVKVTQSSRYLVKRTGEKVFLECVQDMDHENMFWYRQDPGLGLRLIYFSYDVKMKEKGDIPEGYSVSREKKERFSLILESASTNQTSMYLCASSSPNRVYNEQFFGPGTRLTVL.

The chain combines TRBV7-9 with TRBJ2-5; the D gene is possibly TRBD1 (6 bases). The DNA matches TRBJ2-7 better at its end, which makes the J call doubtful. CDR3 size: 14 residues. The germline gives CDR1 SEHNR, CDR2 FQNEAQ (reference sequence). The chain's CDR3 is CASSNRDKTYEQYF. The CDR3 nucleotides are TGTGCCAGCAGCAACCGGGACAAAACCTACGAGCAGTACTTC.

There are many counts of this clonotype. The V and J genes are TRBV29-1 and TRBJ2-7; weak D call: TRBD1 (6 bases). CDR3 size: 12 residues. CDR1 and CDR2 from the germline V gene are SQVTM and ANQGSEA. Trimming cost V 5 bases and J 2 bases, with 10 bases left between them. CDR3 DNA: TGCAGCGTTCGGGACAATACCTACGAGCAGTACTTC. This translates into CSVRDNTYEQYF.

The genes are TRBV20-1 and TRBJ2-7, with a weak D call TRBD2 (5 bases). Trimming removed 0 bases from V and 0 bases from J, with 18 bases in between. Germline V CDR1 and CDR2: DFQATT, SNEGSKA (reference sequence). The CDR3 totals 17 residues. The CDR3 is CSAREGWRADPSYEQYF. The CDR3 nucleotides are TGCAGTGCTAGAGAGGGATGGCGGGCCGACCCCTCCTACGAGCAGTACTTC.

This clonotype turned up a few times. V is TRBV13 and J is TRBJ1-2; D is unresolved. This CDR3 region has 15 residues. Trimming removed 5 bases from V and 1 base from J, with 14 bases in between. The germline gives CDR1 PRHDT, CDR2 FYEKMQ (reference sequence). CDR3 residues: CASSTARQLNYGYTF. CDR3 sequence (DNA): TGTGCCAGCAGCACCGCTCGACAACTTAACTATGGCTACACCTTC.

As for this clonotype: This may be a read error, as it is one base from a much larger clone. The chain joins TRBV27 to TRBJ2-3, with 9 bases fitting TRBD1. This CDR3 is 14 amino acids long. Germline V gene data show CDR1 as MNHEY and CDR2 as SMNVEV (reference sequence). CDR3 sequence: CASRGQGWTGTQYF. The CDR3 DNA follows: TGTGCCAGCAGGGGACAGGGTTGGACAGGTACGCAGTATTTT.

V usage is TRBV5-1 and J usage is TRBJ1-2; 9 bases match TRBD1. V was pared by 4 bases and J by 6 bases, with 7 bases of the junction left unmatched. This CDR3 region has 14 residues. CDR1 is SGHRS and CDR2 is YFSETQ in the germline V gene. The CDR3 region has the DNA TGCGCCAGCAGCCGAGGGACAGGGTTCGATGGCTACACCTTC. This encodes CASSRGTGFDGYTF.

The chain is built from TRBV4-1 and TRBJ2-3, with D possibly being TRBD2 (5 bases). The CDR3 is 18 amino acids. Germline CDR1 is MGHRA and CDR2 is YSYEKL. V dropped 4 bases and J dropped 2 bases, with 22 bases sitting between them. CDR3 DNA: TGCGCCAGCAGCCCCTCACCCGTAATAGGAGGACCCACAGATACGCAGTATTTT. Amino acids: CASSPSPVIGGPTDTQYF.

This clonotype was picked up a small number of times. This chain's CDR3 is CASSLRFGTYNEQFF. The CDR3 nucleotides read TGTGCCAGCAGCTTACGATTTGGGACTTACAATGAGCAGTTCTTC. J is TRBJ2-1 and V is TRBV7-2; the D gene is possibly TRBD2 (6 bases). The CDR3 has 15 residues. V dropped 2 bases and J dropped 4 bases, with 12 bases sitting between them. Germline V gene data show CDR1 as SGHTA and CDR2 as FQGNSA.

This clonotype was observed a handful of times. DNA for the CDR3: TGCGCCAGCAGCCACCGACTCACTAGCACAGATACGCAGTATTTT. It translates to CASSHRLTSTDTQYF. The chain carries TRBV4-1 and TRBJ2-3, with D hard to call. The CDR3 length is 15 residues. V lost 3 bases and J 0 bases, leaving 10 bases between the germline ends. Germline CDR1 MGHRA, CDR2 YSYEKL.

The rearrangement links TRBV4-2 to TRBJ1-2; D might be TRBD1 (6 bases). V was trimmed by 1 base and J by 7 bases, leaving 16 bases between them. Looked up from germline, CDR1 is LGHNA and CDR2 is YNFKEQ. This CDR3 has 15 residues. The CDR3 bases are TGTGCCAGCAGCCAAGCATTGTCAGGGGCGTTTGGCTACACCTTC. Amino acid sequence: CASSQALSGAFGYTF.

This rearrangement joins TRBV5-1 to TRBJ2-1; 7 positions match TRBD1. This CDR3 comprises 16 residues. Germline-derived CDR1 and CDR2 are SGHRS and YFSETQ. With 0 bases clipped from V and 8 bases from J, the junction kept 11 bases outside the gene matches. The DNA for the CDR3 is TGCGCCAGCAGCTTGGTAACAGGGGAGTTCGCGGATGAGCAGTTCTTC. Translated: CASSLVTGEFADEQFF.

The DNA for the CDR3 is TGTGCCAGCAGCTCCAGCGAGACCCAGTTCTTC. Amino acid sequence: CASSSSETQFF. This chain connects TRBV7-2 to TRBJ2-1; D call uncertain. V lost 4 bases and J 13 bases, leaving 11 bases between the germline ends. This CDR3 comprises 11 residues. The germline V gene has CDR1 SGHTA and CDR2 FQGNSA.

The rearrangement uses TRBV9 and TRBJ2-1; D ambiguous. V lost 1 base to trimming and J lost 0 bases, with 8 bases between them. The CDR3 consists of 15 residues. Germline lookup yields CDR1 SGDLS and CDR2 YYNGEE. CDR3 sequence reads: CASSVKQFSYNEQFF. The CDR3 nucleotides are TGTGCCAGCAGCGTAAAACAGTTCTCCTACAATGAGCAGTTCTTC.

V gene TRBV27 combines with J gene TRBJ2-7; TRBD2 aligns across 9 bases. CDR1 MNHEY and CDR2 SMNVEV come from the germline V gene (reference sequence). V was clipped by 5 bases and J by 2 bases; unmatched bases: 10. This CDR3 has 16 amino acids. CDR3 in DNA: TGTGCCAGCAGTCCCTGGGCTAGCGGGGCCCCCTACGAGCAGTACTTC. It yields the protein CASSPWASGAPYEQYF.

This clonotype appeared a few times. This chain joins TRBV18 and TRBJ2-1; perhaps D is TRBD1 or TRBD2 (7 bases each). The germline V and J ends were trimmed by 6 bases and 5 bases, with 20 bases remaining between them. This CDR3 region has 16 residues. Germline V lookup: CDR1 KGHSH, CDR2 LQKENI. CDR3 coding DNA: TGTGCCAGCTCCCCCAGGGAGGGGGCTACAAACAATGAGCAGTTCTTC. It encodes CASSPREGATNNEQFF.

The rearrangement joins TRBV12-3 or TRBV12-4 to TRBJ1-5; perhaps TRBD1 as D (6 bases). The CDR3 is made up of 15 amino acids. Trimming took off 1 base at V and 7 bases at J, with 14 bases between the two ends. CDR3 residues: CASSLDGEGVQPQHF. The CDR3 DNA is TGTGCCAGCAGTTTAGACGGGGAGGGGGTGCAGCCCCAGCATTTT.

The V gene is TRBV3-1, the J gene TRBJ1-2; D is perhaps TRBD1 (5 bases). The germline CDR1 and CDR2 sequences are LGHDT and YNNKEL (reference sequence). The CDR3 runs 16 residues. Trimming shortened V by 1 base and J by 4 bases, and 16 bases separated the two germline ends. CDR3 bases: TGTGCCAGCAGCCAAGTCGAGCAGGGAACTCTCTATGGCTACACCTTC. Protein sequence: CASSQVEQGTLYGYTF. Full variable domain (missing parts from reference TRBV3-1 and TRBJ1-2): DTAVSQTPKYLVTQMGNDKSIKCEQNLGHDTMYWYKQDSKKFLKIMFSYNNKELIINETVPNRFSPKSPDKAHLNLHINSLELGDSAVYFCASSQVEQGTLYGYTFGSGTRLTVV.

The rearrangement links TRBV20-1 to TRBJ2-3, with a tentative D call TRBD2 (6 bases). The CDR3 is 13 amino acids. Germline values: CDR1 DFQATT, CDR2 SNEGSKA (reference sequence). The CDR3, as DNA: TGCAGCTATGGCGGGGTCAGCACAGATACGCAGTATTTT. Amino acids: CSYGGVSTDTQYF.

The rearrangement joins TRBV6-2 or TRBV6-3 to TRBJ1-5; perhaps TRBD1 as D (6 bases). This CDR3 has 15 residues. Germline V gene data show CDR1 as MNHEY and CDR2 as SVGEGT. V was trimmed by 6 bases and J by 4 bases, leaving 16 bases between them. CDR3 sequence reads: CASRTGTKGNQPQHF. CDR3 coding DNA: TGTGCCAGCAGAACCGGGACAAAGGGGAATCAGCCCCAGCATTTT.

The chain links TRBV20-1 to TRBJ1-1, with TRBD1 matching 9 bases. With V trimmed by 6 bases and J by 1 base, 6 bases remained unmatched. Germline-derived CDR1 and CDR2 are DFQATT and SNEGSKA (reference sequence). This CDR3 region has 14 residues. CDR3 nucleotide sequence: TGCAGTGCCTGGACAGGGGTCCAGAACACTGAAGCTTTCTTT. Translating gives CSAWTGVQNTEAFF.

The V gene is TRBV6-1, the J gene TRBJ2-3; 8 bases align to TRBD1. CDR3 length: 15 residues. Germline lookup yields CDR1 MNHNS and CDR2 SASEGT. Germline trimming cut 0 bases from V and 14 bases from J; bases unmatched to any gene: 13. The CDR3 region is CASSEAGTGGRYAYF. The CDR3 DNA follows: TGTGCCAGCAGTGAAGCCGGGACAGGTGGGAGATACGCGTATTTT.

In its sample, this clonotype was seen many times. This sequence joins TRBV7-2 and TRBJ1-1, with a possible D match to TRBD1 (5 bases). The CDR3 is made up of 14 amino acids. Trimming cost V 1 base and J 3 bases, with 9 bases left between them. Germline V gene data show CDR1 as SGHTA and CDR2 as FQGNSA. The chain's CDR3 is CASSLGQGYTEAFF. CDR3 in DNA: TGTGCCAGCAGCTTAGGTCAGGGTTACACTGAAGCTTTCTTT.

The CDR3 spells CASSQFRPETQYF. In DNA, the CDR3 is TGCGCCAGCAGCCAATTTCGGCCAGAGACCCAGTACTTC. This rearrangement joins TRBV4-1 to TRBJ2-5; the D is unclear. CDR3 length equals 13 residues. CDR1 and CDR2 (germline): MGHRA, YSYEKL. Trimming removed 2 bases at V and 4 bases at J, with 8 bases between.

As for this clonotype: The junction departs from the called germline gene at one end, perhaps through a read error. The chain recombines TRBV7-3 with TRBJ2-3, with D hard to call. The CDR3 spans 13 residues. Germline V gene lookup returns CDR1 SGHTA and CDR2 FQGTGA. The CDR3 spells CACRFPSTDTQYF. CDR3 sequence (DNA): TGTGCCTGCAGGTTTCCTAGCACAGATACGCAGTATTTT.